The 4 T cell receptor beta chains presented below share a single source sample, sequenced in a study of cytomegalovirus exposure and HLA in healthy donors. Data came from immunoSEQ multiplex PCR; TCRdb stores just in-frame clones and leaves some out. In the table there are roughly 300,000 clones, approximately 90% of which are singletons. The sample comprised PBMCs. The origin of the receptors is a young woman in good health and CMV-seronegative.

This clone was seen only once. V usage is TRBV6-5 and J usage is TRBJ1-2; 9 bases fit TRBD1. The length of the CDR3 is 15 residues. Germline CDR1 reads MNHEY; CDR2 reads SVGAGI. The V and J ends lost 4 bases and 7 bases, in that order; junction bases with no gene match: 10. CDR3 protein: CASSFAPGQGRGYTF. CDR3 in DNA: TGTGCCAGCAGTTTCGCCCCGGGACAGGGACGTGGCTACACCTTC.

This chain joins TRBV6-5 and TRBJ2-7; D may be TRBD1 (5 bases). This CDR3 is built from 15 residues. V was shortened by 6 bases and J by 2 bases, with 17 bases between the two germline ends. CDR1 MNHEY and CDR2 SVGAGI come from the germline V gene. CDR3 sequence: CASRVGEGAAYEQYF. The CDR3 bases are TGTGCCAGCAGAGTAGGGGAAGGGGCAGCCTACGAGCAGTACTTC.

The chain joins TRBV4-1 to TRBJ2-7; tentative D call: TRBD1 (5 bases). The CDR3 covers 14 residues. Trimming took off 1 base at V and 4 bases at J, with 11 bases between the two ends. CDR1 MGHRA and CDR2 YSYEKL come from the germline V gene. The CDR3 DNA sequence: TGCGCCAGCAGCCAAGTCGGCAGGGCATACGAGCAGTACTTC. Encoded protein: CASSQVGRAYEQYF.

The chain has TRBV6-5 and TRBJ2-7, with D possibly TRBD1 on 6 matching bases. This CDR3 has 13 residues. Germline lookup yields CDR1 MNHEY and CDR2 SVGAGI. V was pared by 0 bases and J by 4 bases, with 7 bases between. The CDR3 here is CASSYSTGYEQYF. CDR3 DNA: TGTGCCAGCAGTTACTCAACAGGGTACGAGCAGTACTTC.